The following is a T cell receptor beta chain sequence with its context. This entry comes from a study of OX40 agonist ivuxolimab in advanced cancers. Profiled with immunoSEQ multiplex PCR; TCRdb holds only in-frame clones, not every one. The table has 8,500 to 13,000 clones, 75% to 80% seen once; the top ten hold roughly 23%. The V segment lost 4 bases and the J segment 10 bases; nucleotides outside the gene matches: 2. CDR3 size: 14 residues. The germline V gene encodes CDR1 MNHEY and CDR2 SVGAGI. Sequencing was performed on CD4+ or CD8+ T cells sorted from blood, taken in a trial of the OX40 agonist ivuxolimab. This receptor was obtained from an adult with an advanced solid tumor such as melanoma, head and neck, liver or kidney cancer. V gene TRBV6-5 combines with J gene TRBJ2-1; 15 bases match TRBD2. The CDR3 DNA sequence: TGTGCCAGCAGTTCCGGACTAGCGGGAGGGGAGCAGTTCTTC. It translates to CASSSGLAGGEQFF.